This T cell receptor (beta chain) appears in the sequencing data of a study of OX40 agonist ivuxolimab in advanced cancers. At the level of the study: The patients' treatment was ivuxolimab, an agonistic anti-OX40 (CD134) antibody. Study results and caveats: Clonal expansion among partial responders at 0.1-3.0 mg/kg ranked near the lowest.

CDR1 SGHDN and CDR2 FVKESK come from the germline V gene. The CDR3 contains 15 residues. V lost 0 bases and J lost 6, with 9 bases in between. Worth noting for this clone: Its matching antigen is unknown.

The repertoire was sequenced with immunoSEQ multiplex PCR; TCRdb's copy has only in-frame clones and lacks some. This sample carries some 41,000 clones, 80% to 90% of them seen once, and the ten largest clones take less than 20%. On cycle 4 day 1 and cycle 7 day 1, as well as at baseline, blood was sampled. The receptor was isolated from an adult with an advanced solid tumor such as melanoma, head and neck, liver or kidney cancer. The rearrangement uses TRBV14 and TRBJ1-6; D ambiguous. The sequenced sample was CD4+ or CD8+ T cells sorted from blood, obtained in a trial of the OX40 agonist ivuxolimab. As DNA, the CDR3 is TGTGCCAGCAGCCAAGATATCGGGATTAATTCACCCCTCCACTTT. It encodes CASSQDIGINSPLHF.